Below are 3 T cell receptor beta chains sequenced from a single sample in a study of cytomegalovirus exposure and HLA in healthy donors. The PCR employed 60 Vbeta primers together with 13 Jbeta primers. Using immunoSEQ multiplex PCR, the repertoire was profiled, and TCRdb retains in-frame clones only, with some absent. The sample has 60,000 to 70,000 clones; around three quarters are singletons. Sequencing was done on a sample of PBMCs. Source of these receptors: a man aged 45-65 years in good health and CMV-seronegative.

This clone showed up just a few times. The gene calls are TRBV7-9 and TRBJ2-1; 7 bases are shared with TRBD1. The ends lost 5 bases at V and 4 bases at J; junction bases unmatched: 5. The CDR3 contains 14 residues. Germline assignment: CDR1 SEHNR and CDR2 FQNEAQ (reference sequence). The CDR3 is CASSTYRGYNEQFF. CDR3 nucleotides: TGTGCCAGCAGCACCTACAGGGGTTACAATGAGCAGTTCTTC.

This clone was picked up a small number of times. The chain couples TRBV7-6 to TRBJ1-2; 7 positions agree with TRBD1. Germline trimming cut 5 bases from V and 5 bases from J; bases unmatched to any gene: 8. The CDR3 spans 14 residues. Germline CDR1 reads SGHVS; CDR2 reads FNYEAQ. CDR3 nucleotide sequence: TGTGCCAGCAGCAACCAACAGGGGACGTATGGCTACACCTTC. Its protein product is CASSNQQGTYGYTF.

The J gene is TRBJ1-2, the V gene TRBV7-9; D call uncertain. CDR1 is SEHNR and CDR2 is FQNEAQ in the germline V gene (reference sequence). This CDR3 has 15 residues. Trimming left V 4 bases short and J 8 bases short, with 20 bases between. CDR3 DNA sequence: TGTGCCAGCAGCTCGATCGCGGGCCTGGGGTTCGGCTACACCTTC. The encoded protein is CASSSIAGLGFGYTF.